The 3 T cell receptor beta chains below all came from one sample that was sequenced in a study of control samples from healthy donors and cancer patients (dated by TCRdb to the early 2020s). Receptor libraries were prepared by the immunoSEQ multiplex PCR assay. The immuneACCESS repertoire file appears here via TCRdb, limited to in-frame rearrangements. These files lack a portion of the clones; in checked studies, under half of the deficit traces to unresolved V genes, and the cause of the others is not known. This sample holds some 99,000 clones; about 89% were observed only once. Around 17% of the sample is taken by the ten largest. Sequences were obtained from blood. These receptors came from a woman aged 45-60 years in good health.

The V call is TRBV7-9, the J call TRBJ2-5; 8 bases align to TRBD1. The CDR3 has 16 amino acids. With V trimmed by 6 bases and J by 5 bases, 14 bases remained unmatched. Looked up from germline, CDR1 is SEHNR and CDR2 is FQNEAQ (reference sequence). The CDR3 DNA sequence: TGTGCCAGCAGTCCTGGGGACAGGCTATTCGGTGAGACCCAGTACTTC. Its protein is CASSPGDRLFGETQYF.

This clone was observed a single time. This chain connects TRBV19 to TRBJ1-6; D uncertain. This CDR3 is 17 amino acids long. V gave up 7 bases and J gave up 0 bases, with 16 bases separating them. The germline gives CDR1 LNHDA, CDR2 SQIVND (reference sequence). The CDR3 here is CASNRPQKHSYNSPLHF. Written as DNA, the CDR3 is TGTGCCAGTAATCGGCCGCAAAAGCACTCCTATAATTCACCCCTCCACTTT.

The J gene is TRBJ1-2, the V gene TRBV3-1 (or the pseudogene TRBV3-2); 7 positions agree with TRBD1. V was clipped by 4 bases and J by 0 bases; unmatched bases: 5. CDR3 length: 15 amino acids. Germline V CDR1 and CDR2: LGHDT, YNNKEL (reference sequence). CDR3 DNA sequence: TGTGCCAGCAGCCGAGGGACAGTCTCTAACTATGGCTACACCTTC. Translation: CASSRGTVSNYGYTF.